The clone carrying this T cell receptor beta chain was found a few times. What it recognizes is unknown. The record originates from a study of beta chain features in type 1 diabetes. Study-wide points: TCRB CDR3s from Type 1 diabetes patients were moderately but significantly shorter in all four CD4+ subsets.

Germline loops: CDR1 SQVTM, CDR2 ANQGSEA. V was pared by 4 bases and J by 4 bases, with 10 bases between. This CDR3 has 12 residues. Expressed TCRB transcripts were sequenced because the entire RNA isolate underwent reverse transcription. The protocol was immunoSEQ multiplex PCR, while the TCRdb copy is restricted to in-frame clones and leaves out a portion. There are around 250,000 clones in the sample; around 24% occur only once, and about 0.012% lies in the top ten. V gene TRBV29-1 combines with J gene TRBJ1-1, with no clear D. This sequence was found in a woman aged 25-40 years with type 1 diabetes. The sample taken for sequencing was naive CD4+ T cells from blood. The CDR3 region is CSVASEGTEAFF. CDR3 nucleotide sequence: TGCAGCGTTGCGAGCGAGGGCACTGAAGCTTTCTTT. The full variable domain, its missing parts supplied by reference TRBV29-1 and TRBJ1-1, is SAVISQKPSRDICQRGTSLTIQCQVDSQVTMMFWYRQQPGQSLTLIATANQGSEATYESGFVIDKFPISRPNLTFSTLTVSNMSPEDSSIYLCSVASEGTEAFFGQGTRLTVV.